A single T cell receptor (beta chain) is shown here with its context. Its antigen remains unknown. The data are from a study of T cell responses to AZD1222 COVID-19 vaccine. Findings of the study overall: Donors were largely white British and mainly female; clonal diversity was possibly underestimated. At baseline, seropositivity was found in only six or seven AZD1222 recipients. Two AZD1222 doses significantly raised spike-specific TCR breadth and depth over controls. As reported, nearly half of all spike-specific TCRs target variant regions that are unmutated.

Germline-derived CDR1 and CDR2 are SGHKS and YYEKEE (reference sequence). This CDR3 contains 15 residues. Germline trimming cut 0 bases from V and 6 bases from J; bases unmatched to any gene: 3. Libraries were prepared by immunoSEQ multiplex PCR; TCRdb keeps only in-frame clonotypes and omits some of them. The sample holds about 150,000 clones, 91% seen once. This clonotype originated in an adult who received the MenACWY meningococcal vaccine as a control. The specimen comprised peripheral blood, sampled 28 days after the second dose of the MenACWY control vaccine. The chain links TRBV5-5 to TRBJ2-5, with 12 bases that match TRBD2. CDR3 nucleotide sequence: TGTGCCAGCAGCTTGGCTAGCGGGGGGGCAAAGACCCAGTACTTC. Its translation: CASSLASGGAKTQYF. Based on the CDR3 plus reference TRBV5-5 and TRBJ2-5, the full variable domain is DAGVTQSPTHLIKTRGQQVTLRCSPISGHKSVSWYQQVLGQGPQFIFQYYEKEERGRGNFPDRFSARQFPNYSSELNVNALLLGDSALYLCASSLASGGAKTQYFGPGTRLLVL.